This record concerns one T cell receptor beta chain sequence. Its antigen remains unidentified. The data were taken from a study of cytomegalovirus exposure and HLA in healthy donors. As for the study in general: From 150 million to 200 million T cells, an earlier analysis saw under 140 million unique TCR beta sequences. The study's findings and limits: Serostatus for CMV was the only available immune exposure information.

In germline, CDR1 is MGHRA, CDR2 YSYEKL. V dropped 0 bases and J dropped 2; count of bases not matched to a gene: 6. The CDR3 covers 16 residues. The PCR had 60 Vbeta and 13 Jbeta primers. Sequencing used immunoSEQ multiplex PCR; TCRdb keeps in-frame clones, though not all of them. The ten top clones account for about 4.2%, within a sample of under 100,000 clones. As for the donors, each was a healthy bone marrow donor. The chain has TRBV4-1 and TRBJ2-7, with 8 bases that match TRBD2. The TCR was taken from a young man in good health and CMV-seronegative. Specimen: PBMCs. CDR3 in amino acids: CASSQDRLAGTYEQYF. The CDR3 coding sequence is TGCGCCAGCAGCCAAGATCGGCTAGCGGGTACCTACGAGCAGTACTTC.